A selection of T cell receptor beta chains follows, all from one sample in a study of CD8 T cells in Susac syndrome. TCRdb called the immunoSEQ multiplex PCR reads again in MiXCR, with one record for every CDR3 protein. The data contain under 200,000 distinct CDR3 sequences, roughly 95% of them singletons. Sequencing was performed on CD4+ T cells from PBMCs. These receptors came from a human donor with Susac syndrome. Both conserved end residues are part of each CDR3. Each record gives: clone size, D gene, V gene, J gene, CDR3 DNA, CDR3 protein. D genes are given only for firm matches. Some rows mark clone size as missing; the rest say once, few, many or name a class of expanded clone.

clone_size: -; d_call: -; v_call: TRBV15; j_call: TRBJ2-3; cdr3_nt: TGTGCCACCAGCAGATCCGGGGTAGCGGCTAGCACAGATACGCAGTATTTT; cdr3_aa: CATSRSGVAASTDTQYF
clone_size: -; d_call: TRBD2; v_call: TRBV28; j_call: TRBJ2-7; cdr3_nt: TGTGCCAGCGGACTTTCTAGCGGGAGTAGTCACGAGCAGTACTTC; cdr3_aa: CASGLSSGSSHEQYF
clone_size: -; d_call: -; v_call: TRBV29-1; j_call: TRBJ2-7; cdr3_nt: TGCAGCGTCGCCGGAGGGGTCGCCTCCTACGAGCAGTACTTC; cdr3_aa: CSVAGGVASYEQYF
clone_size: -; d_call: -; v_call: TRBV15; j_call: TRBJ1-5; cdr3_nt: TGTGCCACCAGCAGAGTCTTCGCGTTAGGCAATCAGCCCCAGCATTTT; cdr3_aa: CATSRVFALGNQPQHF
clone_size: -; d_call: TRBD1; v_call: TRBV30; j_call: TRBJ1-2; cdr3_nt: TGTGCCTGGAGTGAACAGGGGAGGAATGGCTACACCTTC; cdr3_aa: CAWSEQGRNGYTF
clone_size: once; d_call: -; v_call: TRBV3-1; j_call: TRBJ1-2; cdr3_nt: TGTGCCAGCAGCCAATTGGACCGAGGCTCTTATGGCTACACCTTC; cdr3_aa: CASSQLDRGSYGYTF
clone_size: -; d_call: -; v_call: TRBV12-3/TRBV12-4; j_call: TRBJ2-7; cdr3_nt: TGTGCCAGCAGTCCTCTGACAGGTGCCTACGAGCAGTACTTC; cdr3_aa: CASSPLTGAYEQYF
clone_size: -; d_call: -; v_call: TRBV9; j_call: TRBJ2-5; cdr3_nt: TGTGCCAGCAGCGTAGGCCAGGGGATAACCCAAGAGACCCAGTACTTC; cdr3_aa: CASSVGQGITQETQYF
clone_size: -; d_call: TRBD2; v_call: TRBV6-6; j_call: TRBJ2-1; cdr3_nt: TGTGCCAGCAGCCGTAGCGGGAGTGACAATGAGCAGTTCTTC; cdr3_aa: CASSRSGSDNEQFF
clone_size: -; d_call: -; v_call: TRBV7-2; j_call: TRBJ2-7; cdr3_nt: TGTGCCAGCAGCCCACGAGGGCGCGAGCAGTACTTC; cdr3_aa: CASSPRGREQYF
clone_size: -; d_call: -; v_call: TRBV20-1; j_call: TRBJ2-1; cdr3_nt: TGCAGCCCGCGGGGCGAGGTGTGGAATGAGCAGTTCTTC; cdr3_aa: CSPRGEVWNEQFF
clone_size: -; d_call: TRBD1; v_call: TRBV27; j_call: TRBJ1-2; cdr3_nt: TGTGCCAGCAGGGTGACAGGGGCCTATGGCTACACCTTC; cdr3_aa: CASRVTGAYGYTF
clone_size: -; d_call: -; v_call: TRBV3-1; j_call: TRBJ2-6; cdr3_nt: TGTGCCAGCTCCAGATCGGTAACTGGGGCCAACGTCCTGACTTTC; cdr3_aa: CASSRSVTGANVLTF
clone_size: -; d_call: -; v_call: TRBV9; j_call: TRBJ2-1; cdr3_nt: TGTGCCAGCAGCCCTCGACCCATGAGTTTTGAGCAGTTCTTC; cdr3_aa: CASSPRPMSFEQFF
clone_size: -; d_call: -; v_call: TRBV21-1; j_call: TRBJ2-5; cdr3_nt: TGTGCCAGCAGCAAAGTACAGGGGGTGAGGACTAGAGAGACCCAGTACTTC; cdr3_aa: CASSKVQGVRTRETQYF
clone_size: -; d_call: TRBD1; v_call: TRBV19; j_call: TRBJ2-1; cdr3_nt: TGTGCCAGTAGTAGAGGGGGCACCTACAATGAGCAGTTCTTC; cdr3_aa: CASSRGGTYNEQFF
clone_size: -; d_call: -; v_call: TRBV18; j_call: TRBJ1-5; cdr3_nt: TGTGCCAGCTCACCAGGGGAGGGATGGCAGCCCCAGCATTTT; cdr3_aa: CASSPGEGWQPQHF
clone_size: -; d_call: -; v_call: TRBV15; j_call: TRBJ1-2; cdr3_nt: TGTGCCACCAGCAGGGGAGGGACGTCTGGCTACACCTTC; cdr3_aa: CATSRGGTSGYTF
clone_size: -; d_call: -; v_call: TRBV4-1; j_call: TRBJ2-2; cdr3_nt: TGCGCCAGCAGCCATACGGGACACCTTAACACCGGGGAGCTGTTTTTT; cdr3_aa: CASSHTGHLNTGELFF
clone_size: -; d_call: TRBD2; v_call: TRBV29-1; j_call: TRBJ2-3; cdr3_nt: TGCAGCGGAAATCAGGCGGGAGTAGGTGCAGATACGCAGTATTTT; cdr3_aa: CSGNQAGVGADTQYF
clone_size: -; d_call: TRBD2; v_call: TRBV7-2; j_call: TRBJ2-3; cdr3_nt: TGTGCCAGCAGCTTCCTACCTCAGACTAGCGGGAGTAAAGATACGCAGTATTTT; cdr3_aa: CASSFLPQTSGSKDTQYF
clone_size: -; d_call: -; v_call: TRBV24-1; j_call: TRBJ2-6; cdr3_nt: TGTGCCACCAGTCAACCTGGGGCCAACGTCCTGACTTTC; cdr3_aa: CATSQPGANVLTF
clone_size: -; d_call: -; v_call: TRBV4-2; j_call: TRBJ2-4; cdr3_nt: TGTGCCAGCAGCCAAGAGTGGACCACCATTCAGTACTTC; cdr3_aa: CASSQEWTTIQYF
clone_size: -; d_call: TRBD1; v_call: TRBV29-1; j_call: TRBJ2-1; cdr3_nt: TGCAGCGTTGAAGATCGTCTGGACAGGGTTAGTAATGAGCAGTTCTTC; cdr3_aa: CSVEDRLDRVSNEQFF
clone_size: -; d_call: -; v_call: TRBV25-1; j_call: TRBJ1-3; cdr3_nt: TGTGCCAGCAGTGAAGGGGGGTCTGGAAACACCATATATTTT; cdr3_aa: CASSEGGSGNTIYF
clone_size: -; d_call: -; v_call: TRBV24-1; j_call: TRBJ2-1; cdr3_nt: TGTGCCACCAGTGATGGGGGCGCGTACTCGCGGGAGCAGTTCTTC; cdr3_aa: CATSDGGAYSREQFF
clone_size: -; d_call: -; v_call: TRBV29-1; j_call: TRBJ2-3; cdr3_nt: TGCAGCGGAGCGACAGGACCAGATACGCAGTATTTT; cdr3_aa: CSGATGPDTQYF
clone_size: once; d_call: -; v_call: TRBV5-1; j_call: TRBJ2-5; cdr3_nt: TGCGCCAGCAGCTTGGGTCTAGCGCCTACCGGGACCCAGTACTTC; cdr3_aa: CASSLGLAPTGTQYF
clone_size: -; d_call: TRBD1; v_call: TRBV13; j_call: TRBJ2-7; cdr3_nt: TGTGCCAGCAGCGCCCGGGACAGGGAGTCCGAGCAGTACTTC; cdr3_aa: CASSARDRESEQYF
clone_size: -; d_call: -; v_call: TRBV7-9; j_call: TRBJ2-7; cdr3_nt: TGTGCCAGCAGCTTAGCCGGGGCCTACGAGCAGTACTTC; cdr3_aa: CASSLAGAYEQYF
clone_size: -; d_call: TRBD2; v_call: TRBV5-6; j_call: TRBJ2-1; cdr3_nt: TGTGCCAGCAGCTGGGGGACTAGCGGCTACAATGAGCAGTTCTTC; cdr3_aa: CASSWGTSGYNEQFF
clone_size: -; d_call: TRBD1; v_call: TRBV15; j_call: TRBJ2-7; cdr3_nt: TGTGCCACCAGCAGAGGAAAGGACAGGCCCTACGAGCAGTACTTC; cdr3_aa: CATSRGKDRPYEQYF
clone_size: -; d_call: -; v_call: TRBV5-1; j_call: TRBJ1-2; cdr3_nt: TGCGCCAGCAGCCCGAGAGATAACTATGGCTACACCTTC; cdr3_aa: CASSPRDNYGYTF
clone_size: -; d_call: TRBD2; v_call: TRBV20-1; j_call: TRBJ2-3; cdr3_nt: TGCAGTGCTTTTACTAGCGTTCGCACAGATACGCAGTATTTT; cdr3_aa: CSAFTSVRTDTQYF
clone_size: -; d_call: -; v_call: TRBV30; j_call: TRBJ1-5; cdr3_nt: TGTGCCTGGAGCCAGGGACACAATCAGCCCCAGCATTTT; cdr3_aa: CAWSQGHNQPQHF
clone_size: -; d_call: TRBD1; v_call: TRBV2; j_call: TRBJ1-2; cdr3_nt: TGTGCCAGCAGTGATCCGACAGGGGGCTCGAGGGGCTACACCTTC; cdr3_aa: CASSDPTGGSRGYTF
clone_size: -; d_call: -; v_call: TRBV20-1; j_call: TRBJ1-2; cdr3_nt: TGCAGTGCTAGGGTACAGGGCCTCTATGGCTACACCTTC; cdr3_aa: CSARVQGLYGYTF
clone_size: -; d_call: -; v_call: TRBV24-1; j_call: TRBJ2-7; cdr3_nt: TGTGCCACCAGTGATAGGAACGAGCAGTACTTC; cdr3_aa: CATSDRNEQYF
clone_size: -; d_call: -; v_call: TRBV30; j_call: TRBJ1-5; cdr3_nt: TGTGCCTGGAGTGTAAACCAGGGGCCGGAGCCCCAGCATTTT; cdr3_aa: CAWSVNQGPEPQHF
clone_size: -; d_call: -; v_call: TRBV5-1; j_call: TRBJ1-2; cdr3_nt: TGCGCCAGCAGCTTGGGAACGGTGAATGGCTACACCTTC; cdr3_aa: CASSLGTVNGYTF
clone_size: -; d_call: -; v_call: TRBV4-1; j_call: TRBJ1-1; cdr3_nt: TGCGCCAGCAGCCAAGATCTTGCAGGAAGGACTGAAGCTTTCTTT; cdr3_aa: CASSQDLAGRTEAFF
clone_size: once; d_call: -; v_call: TRBV18; j_call: TRBJ1-6; cdr3_nt: TGTGCCAGCTCACCAGGGCAGGCCGGGGCTAATTCACCCCTCCACTTT; cdr3_aa: CASSPGQAGANSPLHF
clone_size: -; d_call: -; v_call: TRBV9; j_call: TRBJ2-5; cdr3_nt: TGTGCCAGCAGCGTGAACATGGAGACCCAGTACTTC; cdr3_aa: CASSVNMETQYF
clone_size: once; d_call: TRBD1; v_call: TRBV11-2; j_call: TRBJ1-2; cdr3_nt: TGTGCCAGCAGCGCGGGACAGCCCAACTATGGCTACACCTTC; cdr3_aa: CASSAGQPNYGYTF
clone_size: -; d_call: -; v_call: TRBV27; j_call: TRBJ2-2; cdr3_nt: TGTGCCACCATGATACTCCGGGACTCCTCTGGGGAGCTGTTTTTT; cdr3_aa: CATMILRDSSGELFF
clone_size: -; d_call: TRBD2; v_call: TRBV10-3; j_call: TRBJ2-5; cdr3_nt: TGTGCCAGCCGGACTAGCGGGGGCCAAGAGACCCAGTACTTC; cdr3_aa: CASRTSGGQETQYF
clone_size: once; d_call: -; v_call: TRBV24-1; j_call: TRBJ1-2; cdr3_nt: TGTGCCACCAGTGACAGAAACTATGGCTACACCTTC; cdr3_aa: CATSDRNYGYTF
clone_size: -; d_call: -; v_call: TRBV4-3; j_call: TRBJ1-6; cdr3_nt: TGCGCCAGCAGCGCGAGCCGGGACCGCTTAGGGTCACCCCTCCACTTT; cdr3_aa: CASSASRDRLGSPLHF
clone_size: -; d_call: -; v_call: TRBV9; j_call: TRBJ2-1; cdr3_nt: TGTGCCAGCAGCGCCCTAGGGGACTCCTACAATGAGCAGTTCTTC; cdr3_aa: CASSALGDSYNEQFF
clone_size: -; d_call: TRBD1; v_call: TRBV7-2; j_call: TRBJ2-7; cdr3_nt: TGTGCCAGCAGCTTGGACAGGATCTACGAGCAGTACTTC; cdr3_aa: CASSLDRIYEQYF
clone_size: -; d_call: -; v_call: TRBV24-1; j_call: TRBJ2-7; cdr3_nt: TGTGCCACCGAGGGGGGTGACTCCTACGAGCAGTACTTC; cdr3_aa: CATEGGDSYEQYF
clone_size: -; d_call: -; v_call: TRBV20-1; j_call: TRBJ2-3; cdr3_nt: TGCAGTGCTAGAGAGCGCCATTGGGGTACGCAGTATTTT; cdr3_aa: CSARERHWGTQYF
clone_size: -; d_call: TRBD2; v_call: TRBV20-1; j_call: TRBJ2-1; cdr3_nt: TGCAGTGCTAGAGATGGCGGGGGGGCCAACGATGAGCAGTTCTTC; cdr3_aa: CSARDGGGANDEQFF
clone_size: -; d_call: TRBD1; v_call: TRBV18; j_call: TRBJ2-5; cdr3_nt: TGTGCCAGCTCACCGACAGGGACCCAAGAGACCCAGTACTTC; cdr3_aa: CASSPTGTQETQYF